This record looks at one TCR beta chain sequence and its context. The study ran its PCR with 60 Vbeta and 13 Jbeta primers. Clones were sequenced by immunoSEQ multiplex PCR, and TCRdb holds only the in-frame ones, with some missing. The table lists about 150,000 clones, roughly 75% of them singletons, with over 4% in the top ten. This specimen comes from a study of cytomegalovirus exposure and HLA in healthy donors. Background on the study: Genotyping showed 75% to 90% of over 350 donors falling in the Caucasian-associated ancestry cluster.

Specimen: PBMCs. This TCR derives from a young man in good health.

CDR3 residues: CASTRRGPNEKLFF. The CDR3 coding sequence is TGTGCCAGTACCCGGAGGGGCCCTAATGAAAAACTGTTTTTT. The chain links TRBV6-1 to TRBJ1-4; maybe TRBD1 (5 bases). The V and J ends lost 9 bases and 3 bases respectively, with 14 bases between them. The germline gives CDR1 MNHNS, CDR2 SASEGT. The CDR3 is made up of 14 amino acids.